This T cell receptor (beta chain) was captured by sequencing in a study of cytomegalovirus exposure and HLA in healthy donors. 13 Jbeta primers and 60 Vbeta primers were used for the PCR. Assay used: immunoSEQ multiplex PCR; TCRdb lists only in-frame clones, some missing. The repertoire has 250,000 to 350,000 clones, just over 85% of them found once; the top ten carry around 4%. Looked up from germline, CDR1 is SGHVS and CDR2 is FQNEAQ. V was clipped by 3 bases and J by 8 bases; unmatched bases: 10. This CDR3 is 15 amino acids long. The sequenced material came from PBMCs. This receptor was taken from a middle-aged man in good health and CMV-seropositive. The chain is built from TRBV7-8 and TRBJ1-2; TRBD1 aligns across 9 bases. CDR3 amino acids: CASSFAPGQGMGYTF. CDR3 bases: TGTGCCAGCAGCTTCGCCCCCGGACAGGGGATGGGCTACACCTTC.